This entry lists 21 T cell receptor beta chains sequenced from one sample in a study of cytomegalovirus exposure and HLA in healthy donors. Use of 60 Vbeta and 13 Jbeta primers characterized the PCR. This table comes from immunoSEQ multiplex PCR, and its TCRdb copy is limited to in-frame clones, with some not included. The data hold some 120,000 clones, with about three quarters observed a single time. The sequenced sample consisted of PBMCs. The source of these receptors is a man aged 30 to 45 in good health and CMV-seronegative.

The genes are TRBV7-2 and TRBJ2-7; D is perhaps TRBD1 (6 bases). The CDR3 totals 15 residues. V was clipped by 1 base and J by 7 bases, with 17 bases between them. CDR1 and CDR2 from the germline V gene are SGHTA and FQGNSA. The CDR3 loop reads CASSLEGRGLGEQYF. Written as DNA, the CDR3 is TGTGCCAGCAGCTTAGAGGGCAGGGGCTTGGGGGAGCAGTACTTC.

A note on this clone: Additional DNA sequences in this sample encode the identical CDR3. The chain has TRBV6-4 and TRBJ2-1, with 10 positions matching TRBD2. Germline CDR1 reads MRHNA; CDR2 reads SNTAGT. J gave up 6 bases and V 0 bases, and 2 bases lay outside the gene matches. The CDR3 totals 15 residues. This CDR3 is CASSDSSGGANEQFF. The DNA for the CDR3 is TGTGCCAGCAGTGACTCGAGCGGGGGGGCCAATGAGCAGTTCTTC.

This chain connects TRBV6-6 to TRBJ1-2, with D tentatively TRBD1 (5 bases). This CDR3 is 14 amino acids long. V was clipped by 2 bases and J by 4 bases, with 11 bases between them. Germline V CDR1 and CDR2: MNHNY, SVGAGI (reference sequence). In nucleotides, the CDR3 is TGTGCCAGCAGTTACGCAACAGGAACCTATGGCTACACCTTC. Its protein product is CASSYATGTYGYTF.

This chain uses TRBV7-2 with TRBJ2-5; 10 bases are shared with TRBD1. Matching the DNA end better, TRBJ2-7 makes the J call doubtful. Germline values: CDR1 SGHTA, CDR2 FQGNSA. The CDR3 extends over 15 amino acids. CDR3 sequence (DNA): TGTGCCAGCAGCTTGAGGACAGGGGGTTACTACGAGCAGTACTTC. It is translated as CASSLRTGGYYEQYF.

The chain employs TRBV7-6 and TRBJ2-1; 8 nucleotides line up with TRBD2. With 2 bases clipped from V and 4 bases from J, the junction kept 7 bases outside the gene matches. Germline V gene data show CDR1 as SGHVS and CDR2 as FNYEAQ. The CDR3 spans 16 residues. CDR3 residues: CASSLFGGGSYNEQFF. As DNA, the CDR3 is TGTGCCAGCAGCTTATTCGGGGGGGGGAGTTACAATGAGCAGTTCTTC.

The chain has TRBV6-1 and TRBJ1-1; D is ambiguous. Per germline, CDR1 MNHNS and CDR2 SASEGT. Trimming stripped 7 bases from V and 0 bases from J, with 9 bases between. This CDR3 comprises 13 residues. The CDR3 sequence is CASKRDMNTEAFF. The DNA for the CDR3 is TGTGCCAGCAAGAGAGACATGAACACTGAAGCTTTCTTT.

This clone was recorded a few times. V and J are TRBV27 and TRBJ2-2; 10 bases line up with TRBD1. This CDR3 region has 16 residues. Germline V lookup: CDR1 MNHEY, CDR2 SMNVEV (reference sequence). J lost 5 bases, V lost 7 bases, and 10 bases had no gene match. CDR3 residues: CASTPGQGVKTGELFF. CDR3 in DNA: TGTGCCAGCACCCCCGGACAGGGGGTAAAAACCGGGGAGCTGTTTTTT.

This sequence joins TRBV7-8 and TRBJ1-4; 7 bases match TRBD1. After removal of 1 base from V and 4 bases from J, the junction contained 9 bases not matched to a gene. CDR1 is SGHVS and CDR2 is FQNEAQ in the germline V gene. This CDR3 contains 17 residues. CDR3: CASSLVRRGRVNEKLFF. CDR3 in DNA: TGTGCCAGCAGCTTAGTTAGGAGGGGGCGGGTTAATGAAAAACTGTTTTTT.

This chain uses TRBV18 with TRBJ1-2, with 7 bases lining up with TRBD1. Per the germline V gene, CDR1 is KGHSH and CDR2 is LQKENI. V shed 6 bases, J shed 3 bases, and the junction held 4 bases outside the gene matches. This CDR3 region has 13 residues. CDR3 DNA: TGTGCCAGCTCCCAAACAGGGGACTATGGCTACACCTTC. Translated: CASSQTGDYGYTF.

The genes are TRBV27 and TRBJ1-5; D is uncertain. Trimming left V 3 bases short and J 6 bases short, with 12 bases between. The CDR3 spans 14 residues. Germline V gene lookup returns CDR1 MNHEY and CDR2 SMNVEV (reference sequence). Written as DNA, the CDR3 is TGTGCCAGCAGTTTTGAGGCTGTGGGTCAGCCCCAGCATTTT. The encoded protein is CASSFEAVGQPQHF.

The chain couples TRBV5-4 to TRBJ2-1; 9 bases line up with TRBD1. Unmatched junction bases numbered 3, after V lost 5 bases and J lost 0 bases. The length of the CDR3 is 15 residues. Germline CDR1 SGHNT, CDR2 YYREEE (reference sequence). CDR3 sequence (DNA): TGTGCCAGCAGACAGGGGGCAGTCTCCTACAATGAGCAGTTCTTC. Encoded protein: CASRQGAVSYNEQFF.

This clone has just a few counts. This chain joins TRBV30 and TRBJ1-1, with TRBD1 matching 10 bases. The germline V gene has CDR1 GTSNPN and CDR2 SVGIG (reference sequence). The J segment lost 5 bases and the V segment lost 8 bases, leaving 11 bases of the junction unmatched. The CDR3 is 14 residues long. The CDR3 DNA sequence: TGTGCCAGCCGGACAGGGGGTGTCGAGACTGAAGCTTTCTTT. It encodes CASRTGGVETEAFF. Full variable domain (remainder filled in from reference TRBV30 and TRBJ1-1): SQTIHQWPATLVQPVGSPLSLECTVEGTSNPNLYWYRQAAGRGLQLLFYSVGIGQISSEVPQNLSASRPQDRQFILSSKKLLLSDSGFYLCASRTGGVETEAFFGQGTRLTVV.

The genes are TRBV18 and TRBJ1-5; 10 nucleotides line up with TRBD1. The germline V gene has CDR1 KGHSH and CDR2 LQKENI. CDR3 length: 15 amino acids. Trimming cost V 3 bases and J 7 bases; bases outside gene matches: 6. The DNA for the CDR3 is TGTGCCAGCTCACCGGGACAGGGGAACGACCAGCCCCAGCATTTT. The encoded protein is CASSPGQGNDQPQHF.

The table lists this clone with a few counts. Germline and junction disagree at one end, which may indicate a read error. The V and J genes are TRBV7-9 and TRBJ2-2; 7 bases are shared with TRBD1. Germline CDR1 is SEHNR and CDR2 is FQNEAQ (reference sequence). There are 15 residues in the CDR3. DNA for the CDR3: TGTTCCAGCAGCTCCCTGACAGGGTGGGCCGGGGAGCTGTTTTTT. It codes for CSSSSLTGWAGELFF.

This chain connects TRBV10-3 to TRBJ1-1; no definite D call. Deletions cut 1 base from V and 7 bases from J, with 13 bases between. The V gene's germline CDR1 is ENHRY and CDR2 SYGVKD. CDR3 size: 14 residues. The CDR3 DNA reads TGTGCCATCAGTGAGTTCCGAGGGCCCCGTGAAGCTTTCTTT. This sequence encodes CAISEFRGPREAFF.

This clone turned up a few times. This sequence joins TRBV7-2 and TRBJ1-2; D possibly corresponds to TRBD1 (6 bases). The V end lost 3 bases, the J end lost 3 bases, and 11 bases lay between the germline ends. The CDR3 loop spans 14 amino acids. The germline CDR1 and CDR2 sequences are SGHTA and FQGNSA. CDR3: CASSFQGPYYGYTF. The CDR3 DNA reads TGTGCCAGCAGCTTCCAGGGGCCGTACTATGGCTACACCTTC.

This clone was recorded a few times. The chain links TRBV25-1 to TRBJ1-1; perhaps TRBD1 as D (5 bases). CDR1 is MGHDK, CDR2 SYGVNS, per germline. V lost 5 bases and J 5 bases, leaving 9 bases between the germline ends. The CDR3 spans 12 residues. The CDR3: CASSHTGTEAFF. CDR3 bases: TGTGCCAGCAGTCATACAGGAACTGAAGCTTTCTTT.

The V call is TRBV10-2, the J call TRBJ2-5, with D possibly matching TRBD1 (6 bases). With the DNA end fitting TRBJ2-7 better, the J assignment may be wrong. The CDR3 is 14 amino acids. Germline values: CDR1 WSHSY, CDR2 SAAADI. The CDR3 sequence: CASSETTGFHEQYF. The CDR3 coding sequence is TGCGCCAGCAGTGAGACCACAGGGTTCCACGAGCAGTACTTC.

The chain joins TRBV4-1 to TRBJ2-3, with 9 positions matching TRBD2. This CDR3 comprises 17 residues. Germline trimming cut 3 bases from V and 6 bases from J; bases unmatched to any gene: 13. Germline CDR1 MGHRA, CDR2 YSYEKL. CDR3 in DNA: TGCGCCAGCAGCCAGACATTTCAGCGGGGGGTAACGGATACGCAGTATTTT. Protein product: CASSQTFQRGVTDTQYF.

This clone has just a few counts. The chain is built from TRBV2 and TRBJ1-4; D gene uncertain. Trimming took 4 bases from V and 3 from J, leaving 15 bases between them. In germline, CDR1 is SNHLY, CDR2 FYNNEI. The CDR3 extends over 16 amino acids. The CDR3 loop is CASSVSRLEANEKLFF. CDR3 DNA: TGTGCCAGCAGTGTTAGTCGTCTGGAGGCTAATGAAAAACTGTTTTTT.

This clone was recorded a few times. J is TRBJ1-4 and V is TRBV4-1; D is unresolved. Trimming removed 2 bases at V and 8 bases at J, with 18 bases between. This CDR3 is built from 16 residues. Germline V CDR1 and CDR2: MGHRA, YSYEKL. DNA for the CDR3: TGCGCCAGCAGCCAAAGCAGACCGGGATCAAAGGAAAAACTGTTTTTT. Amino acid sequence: CASSQSRPGSKEKLFF.